Listed below are T cell receptor beta chains from one sample, sequenced in a study of brain T cells in children with intractable seizures. The assay was immunoSEQ multiplex PCR, and TCRdb's table has in-frame clones only and misses some. This sample has about 340,000 clones; over 90% occur once, and the top ten carry 5.7%. Specimen: peripheral blood, collected roughly 5 months after surgery. The receptors were gathered from a boy under three years old with tuberous sclerosis and intractable seizures. Both conserved end residues are part of each CDR3. Each record gives: clone size, J gene, D gene, V gene, CDR3 protein, CDR3 DNA. D genes are given only for firm matches. Clone size is shown for a subset of rows, as once, few, many or a class of expanded clone.

size: -; J: TRBJ2-7; D: TRBD1; V: TRBV27; CDR3: CASSKYTGGSYEQYF; DNA: TGTGCCAGCAGTAAATATACAGGGGGTTCCTACGAGCAGTACTTC
size: -; J: TRBJ1-5; D: TRBD1; V: TRBV6-2/TRBV6-3; CDR3: CASSPRTGSGNQPQHF; DNA: TGTGCCAGCAGCCCGAGGACAGGGTCGGGCAATCAGCCCCAGCATTTT
size: -; J: TRBJ1-5; D: -; V: TRBV19; CDR3: CASRLSLHSNQPQHF; DNA: TGTGCCAGTAGACTATCACTCCATAGCAATCAGCCCCAGCATTTT
size: -; J: TRBJ2-1; D: TRBD1; V: TRBV6-5; CDR3: CASSLLQGAYNEQFF; DNA: TGTGCCAGCAGTTTACTACAGGGGGCCTACAATGAGCAGTTCTTC
size: -; J: TRBJ2-5; D: TRBD2; V: TRBV4-1; CDR3: CASSQDPGGRVGTQYF; DNA: TGCGCCAGCAGCCAAGACCCTGGCGGGAGAGTTGGGACCCAGTACTTC
size: -; J: TRBJ2-3; D: TRBD2; V: TRBV19; CDR3: CASSRGLAGGDTQYF; DNA: TGTGCCAGTAGTAGGGGACTAGCGGGGGGAGATACGCAGTATTTT
size: -; J: TRBJ2-4; D: -; V: TRBV27; CDR3: CASSLVAKNIQYF; DNA: TGTGCCAGCAGTTTGGTAGCCAAAAACATTCAGTACTTC
size: -; J: TRBJ2-3; D: TRBD1; V: TRBV5-1; CDR3: CASSDRGTDTQYF; DNA: TGCGCCAGCAGCGACAGGGGCACAGATACGCAGTATTTT
size: -; J: TRBJ1-5; D: -; V: TRBV5-6; CDR3: CASSVQDQPQHF; DNA: TGTGCCAGCAGTGTACAGGATCAGCCCCAGCATTTT
size: -; J: TRBJ1-2; D: -; V: TRBV7-3; CDR3: CASSKSLSAGTNYGYTF; DNA: TGTGCCAGCAGCAAGAGCCTTTCGGCTGGGACTAACTATGGCTACACCTTC
size: -; J: TRBJ2-5; D: -; V: TRBV15; CDR3: CATSGHQETQYF; DNA: TGTGCCACCAGCGGACACCAAGAGACCCAGTACTTC
size: -; J: TRBJ2-4; D: -; V: TRBV27; CDR3: CASSLSPGGGNIQYF; DNA: TGTGCCAGCAGTTTATCACCAGGGGGGGGAAACATTCAGTACTTC
size: -; J: TRBJ2-7; D: -; V: TRBV4-1; CDR3: CASSQDSGVPRYEQYF; DNA: TGCGCCAGCAGCCAAGATTCGGGGGTTCCCCGCTACGAGCAGTACTTC
size: -; J: TRBJ2-1; D: TRBD2; V: TRBV7-8; CDR3: CASSPGTSGVSYNEQFF; DNA: TGTGCCAGCAGCCCCGGGACTAGCGGGGTCTCCTACAATGAGCAGTTCTTC
size: -; J: TRBJ2-7; D: TRBD1; V: TRBV5-1; CDR3: CASGDRAYEQYF; DNA: TGCGCCAGTGGGGACAGGGCCTACGAGCAGTACTTC
size: many; J: TRBJ1-2; D: TRBD1; V: TRBV5-1; CDR3: CASSSGTGPVYGYTF; DNA: TGCGCCAGCAGCTCGGGGACAGGCCCAGTCTATGGCTACACCTTC
size: -; J: TRBJ2-7; D: -; V: TRBV10-3; CDR3: CAISGDSTYEQYF; DNA: TGTGCCATCAGTGGGGACTCCACCTACGAGCAGTACTTC
size: -; J: TRBJ1-1; D: -; V: TRBV4-1; CDR3: CASSPPEGGHTEAFF; DNA: TGCGCCAGCAGCCCCCCCGAAGGAGGGCACACTGAAGCTTTCTTT
size: once; J: TRBJ2-7; D: -; V: TRBV5-1; CDR3: CASSLGTRTYEQYF; DNA: TGCGCCAGCAGCTTGGGGACAAGGACCTACGAGCAGTACTTC
size: -; J: TRBJ2-3; D: TRBD2; V: TRBV9; CDR3: CASSPVAGSTDTQYF; DNA: TGTGCCAGCAGCCCCGTAGCGGGGAGCACAGATACGCAGTATTTT
size: -; J: TRBJ2-2; D: -; V: TRBV10-3; CDR3: CAIQSTGELFF; DNA: TGTGCCATCCAGAGTACCGGGGAGCTGTTTTTT
size: -; J: TRBJ1-4; D: -; V: TRBV19; CDR3: CASGHKGGFNEKLFF; DNA: TGTGCCAGTGGACACAAAGGAGGATTTAATGAAAAACTGTTTTTT
size: -; J: TRBJ2-1; D: TRBD1; V: TRBV19; CDR3: CASSIPTGIYNEQFF; DNA: TGTGCCAGTAGTATACCGACAGGGATATACAATGAGCAGTTCTTC
size: -; J: TRBJ2-1; D: -; V: TRBV30; CDR3: CAWSTDFLNEQFF; DNA: TGTGCCTGGAGTACTGACTTCTTAAATGAGCAGTTCTTC
size: -; J: TRBJ2-4; D: -; V: TRBV11-2; CDR3: CASSLRRAWVLAKNIQYF; DNA: TGTGCCAGCAGCTTACGTAGGGCATGGGTACTAGCCAAAAACATTCAGTACTTC
size: -; J: TRBJ1-2; D: -; V: TRBV12-3/TRBV12-4; CDR3: CASSDRGYGYTF; DNA: TGTGCCAGCAGTGACCGAGGCTATGGCTACACCTTC
size: -; J: TRBJ2-7; D: -; V: TRBV18; CDR3: CASSPTGSTYEQYF; DNA: TGTGCCAGCTCACCAACAGGTTCTACCTACGAGCAGTACTTC
size: -; J: TRBJ2-3; D: TRBD1; V: TRBV11-1; CDR3: CASSQGTGTDTQYF; DNA: TGTGCCAGCAGCCAAGGGACAGGCACAGATACGCAGTATTTT
size: -; J: TRBJ1-1; D: -; V: TRBV7-2; CDR3: CASSFLGTNTEAFF; DNA: TGTGCCAGCAGCTTTCTCGGGACGAACACTGAAGCTTTCTTT
size: -; J: TRBJ2-5; D: TRBD2; V: TRBV6-6; CDR3: CASSRNHGLAGEQETQYF; DNA: TGTGCCAGCAGTCGAAACCATGGACTAGCGGGGGAACAAGAGACCCAGTACTTC
size: -; J: TRBJ2-5; D: TRBD2; V: TRBV5-3; CDR3: CARSSSGTLMYQETQYF; DNA: TGTGCCAGAAGCTCTAGCGGTACCTTAATGTACCAAGAGACCCAGTACTTC
size: -; J: TRBJ2-7; D: -; V: TRBV19; CDR3: CASSIGGKNYEQYF; DNA: TGTGCCAGTAGTATAGGGGGGAAAAACTACGAGCAGTACTTC
size: -; J: TRBJ1-1; D: -; V: TRBV11-2; CDR3: CASSSRTTYTEAFF; DNA: TGTGCCAGCAGCTCACGGACGACTTACACTGAAGCTTTCTTT
size: -; J: TRBJ2-1; D: -; V: TRBV5-1; CDR3: CASSFTANGDEQFF; DNA: TGCGCCAGCAGCTTCACAGCTAATGGCGATGAGCAGTTCTTC
size: -; J: TRBJ1-1; D: TRBD1; V: TRBV9; CDR3: CASSDKQGTSRGTEAFF; DNA: TGTGCCAGCAGCGACAAACAGGGGACTTCTCGGGGGACTGAAGCTTTCTTT
size: -; J: TRBJ2-2; D: -; V: TRBV24-1; CDR3: CATSDLRDGANTGELFF; DNA: TGTGCCACCAGTGATTTGAGGGACGGTGCGAACACCGGGGAGCTGTTTTTT
size: -; J: TRBJ1-3; D: -; V: TRBV2; CDR3: CASSSAHPQSNSGNTIYF; DNA: TGTGCCAGCAGTTCCGCCCACCCTCAAAGCAATTCTGGAAACACCATATATTTT
size: -; J: TRBJ2-7; D: TRBD1; V: TRBV6-5; CDR3: CASTHPGTGAEQYF; DNA: TGTGCCAGCACCCACCCCGGGACAGGGGCCGAGCAGTACTTC
size: -; J: TRBJ2-3; D: -; V: TRBV4-1; CDR3: CASSQGSGSITDTQYF; DNA: TGCGCCAGCAGCCAGGGGTCAGGGTCAATCACAGATACGCAGTATTTT
size: -; J: TRBJ2-3; D: TRBD1; V: TRBV7-3; CDR3: CASSLGQGALADTQYF; DNA: TGTGCCAGCAGCCTAGGACAGGGGGCTTTGGCAGATACGCAGTATTTT
size: -; J: TRBJ2-7; D: -; V: TRBV25-1; CDR3: CASTSAGYYEQYF; DNA: TGTGCCAGTACCTCGGCGGGCTACTACGAGCAGTACTTC
size: -; J: TRBJ2-7; D: -; V: TRBV7-4; CDR3: CASSLFPGSTSYEQYF; DNA: TGTGCCAGCAGCTTATTCCCAGGCTCTACCTCCTACGAGCAGTACTTC
size: -; J: TRBJ2-1; D: TRBD2; V: TRBV19; CDR3: CASSLRTSGGNIDNEQFF; DNA: TGTGCCAGTAGTTTACGGACTAGCGGGGGTAATATAGACAATGAGCAGTTCTTC
size: once; J: TRBJ2-5; D: -; V: TRBV4-2; CDR3: CASSQGLTAQETQYF; DNA: TGTGCCAGCAGCCAAGGGCTGACAGCCCAAGAGACCCAGTACTTC
size: once; J: TRBJ2-5; D: TRBD1; V: TRBV7-9; CDR3: CASRTGGAETQYF; DNA: TGTGCCTCCAGGACAGGGGGCGCAGAGACCCAGTACTTC
size: -; J: TRBJ1-2; D: -; V: TRBV30; CDR3: CAWSDQAHGYTF; DNA: TGTGCCTGGAGTGATCAAGCCCATGGCTACACCTTC
size: -; J: TRBJ1-1; D: -; V: TRBV11-2; CDR3: CASSLGGDGAPEAFF; DNA: TGTGCCAGCAGCTTAGGCGGGGACGGGGCTCCTGAAGCTTTCTTT
size: -; J: TRBJ2-7; D: -; V: TRBV27; CDR3: CASRGEPTYEQYF; DNA: TGTGCCAGCAGGGGAGAACCCACCTACGAGCAGTACTTC
size: -; J: TRBJ2-7; D: -; V: TRBV5-1; CDR3: CASSETGTYEQYF; DNA: TGCGCCAGCAGCGAGACAGGAACCTACGAGCAGTACTTC
size: -; J: TRBJ2-7; D: TRBD2; V: TRBV2; CDR3: CASSDPLGGSYEQYF; DNA: TGTGCCAGCAGTGACCCCTTGGGGGGGTCCTACGAGCAGTACTTC
size: -; J: TRBJ1-2; D: -; V: TRBV18; CDR3: CASSTGLNYGYTF; DNA: TGTGCCAGCTCAACAGGGCTTAACTATGGCTACACCTTC
size: -; J: TRBJ2-1; D: TRBD1; V: TRBV28; CDR3: CASSFPPTGGGRDEQFF; DNA: TGTGCCAGCAGTTTCCCCCCGACAGGGGGAGGACGAGATGAGCAGTTCTTC